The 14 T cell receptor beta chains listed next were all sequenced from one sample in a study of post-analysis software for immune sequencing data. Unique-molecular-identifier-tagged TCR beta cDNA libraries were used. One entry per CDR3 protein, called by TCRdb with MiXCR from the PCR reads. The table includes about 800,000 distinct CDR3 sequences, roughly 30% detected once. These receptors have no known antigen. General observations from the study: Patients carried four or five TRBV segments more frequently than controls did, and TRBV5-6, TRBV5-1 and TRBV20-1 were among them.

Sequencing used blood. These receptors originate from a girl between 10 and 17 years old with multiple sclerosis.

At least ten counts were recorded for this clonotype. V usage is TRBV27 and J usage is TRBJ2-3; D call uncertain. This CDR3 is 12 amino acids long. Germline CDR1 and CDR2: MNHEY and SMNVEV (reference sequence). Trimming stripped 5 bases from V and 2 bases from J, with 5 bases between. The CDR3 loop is CASSRPTDTQYF. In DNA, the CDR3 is TGTGCCAGCAGTCGTCCCACAGATACGCAGTATTTT.

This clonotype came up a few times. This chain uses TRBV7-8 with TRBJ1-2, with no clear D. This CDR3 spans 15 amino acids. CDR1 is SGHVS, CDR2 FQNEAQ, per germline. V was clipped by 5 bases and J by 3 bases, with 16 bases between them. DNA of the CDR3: TGTGCCAGCAGCCTAACTTCTCGCGGGGACTATGGCTACACCTTC. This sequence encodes CASSLTSRGDYGYTF.

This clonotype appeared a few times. For the CDR3, the DNA is TGCAGTGCTCCGGCGGTAGGGGGCGCAGCCAGCAATCAGCCCCAGCATTTT. Its translation: CSAPAVGGAASNQPQHF. The J gene is TRBJ1-5, the V gene TRBV20-1, with 7 bases lining up with TRBD1. Germline values: CDR1 DFQATT, CDR2 SNEGSKA (reference sequence). This CDR3 is 17 amino acids long. The V gene end was trimmed by 5 bases and the J gene end by 1 base; junction bases not matched to a gene: 14.

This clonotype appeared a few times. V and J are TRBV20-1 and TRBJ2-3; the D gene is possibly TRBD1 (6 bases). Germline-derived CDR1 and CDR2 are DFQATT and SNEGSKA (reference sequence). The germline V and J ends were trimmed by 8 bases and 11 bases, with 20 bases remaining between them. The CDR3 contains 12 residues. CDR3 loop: CSQELQPGEQYF. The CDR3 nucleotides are TGCAGTCAGGAACTCCAACCAGGGGAGCAGTATTTT.

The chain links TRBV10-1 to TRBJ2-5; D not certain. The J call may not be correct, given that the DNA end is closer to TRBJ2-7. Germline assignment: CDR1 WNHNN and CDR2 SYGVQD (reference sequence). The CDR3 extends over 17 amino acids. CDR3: CASSESKTMLGDYEQYF. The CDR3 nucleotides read TGCGCCAGCAGTGAGTCGAAAACCATGCTTGGGGACTACGAGCAGTACTTC.

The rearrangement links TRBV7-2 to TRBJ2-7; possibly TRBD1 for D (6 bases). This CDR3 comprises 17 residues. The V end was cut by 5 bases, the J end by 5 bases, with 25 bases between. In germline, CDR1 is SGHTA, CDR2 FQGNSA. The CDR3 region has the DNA TGTGCCAGCAGCAAGCTCAGGCCGGGGCAGGGGAGCAACGAGCAGTACTTC. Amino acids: CASSKLRPGQGSNEQYF.

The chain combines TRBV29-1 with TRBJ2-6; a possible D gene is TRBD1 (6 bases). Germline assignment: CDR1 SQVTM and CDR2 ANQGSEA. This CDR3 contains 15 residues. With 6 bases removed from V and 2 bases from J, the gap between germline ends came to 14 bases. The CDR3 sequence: CSVGTRGTGANVLTF. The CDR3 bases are TGCAGCGTCGGAACCAGGGGTACTGGGGCCAACGTCCTGACTTTC.

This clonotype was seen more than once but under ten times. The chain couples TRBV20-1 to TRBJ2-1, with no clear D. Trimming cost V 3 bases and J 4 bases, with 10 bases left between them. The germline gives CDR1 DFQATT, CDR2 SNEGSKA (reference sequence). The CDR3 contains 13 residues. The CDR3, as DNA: TGCAGTGCTAGTAACCCGCGGTACAATGAGCAGTTCTTC. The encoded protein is CSASNPRYNEQFF.

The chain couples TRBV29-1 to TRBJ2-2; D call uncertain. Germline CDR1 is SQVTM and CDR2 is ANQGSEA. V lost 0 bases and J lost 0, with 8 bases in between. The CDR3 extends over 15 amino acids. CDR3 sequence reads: CSVEDLSSNTGELFF. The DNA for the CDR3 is TGCAGCGTTGAAGATCTTAGCTCGAACACCGGGGAGCTGTTTTTT.

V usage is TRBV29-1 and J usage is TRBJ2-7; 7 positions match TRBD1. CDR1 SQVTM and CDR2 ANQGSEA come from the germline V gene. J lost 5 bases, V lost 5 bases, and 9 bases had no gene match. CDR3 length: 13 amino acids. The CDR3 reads CSVYTGEGHEQYF. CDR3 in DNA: TGCAGCGTTTATACAGGGGAAGGCCACGAGCAGTACTTC.

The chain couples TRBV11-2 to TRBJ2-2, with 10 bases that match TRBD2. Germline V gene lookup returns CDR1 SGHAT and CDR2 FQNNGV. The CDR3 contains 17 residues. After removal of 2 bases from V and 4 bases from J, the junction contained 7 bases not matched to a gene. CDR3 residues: CASSLWPAGGFTGELFF. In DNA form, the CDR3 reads TGTGCCAGCAGCTTATGGCCAGCGGGAGGGTTCACCGGGGAGCTGTTTTTT.

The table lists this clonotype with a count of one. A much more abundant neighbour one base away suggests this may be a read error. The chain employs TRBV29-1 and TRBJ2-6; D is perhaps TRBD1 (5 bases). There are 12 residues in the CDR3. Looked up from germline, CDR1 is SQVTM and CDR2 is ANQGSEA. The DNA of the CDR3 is TGCAGCGTTGAAACTGGGGCCGACGTCCTGACTTTC. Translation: CSVETGADVLTF.

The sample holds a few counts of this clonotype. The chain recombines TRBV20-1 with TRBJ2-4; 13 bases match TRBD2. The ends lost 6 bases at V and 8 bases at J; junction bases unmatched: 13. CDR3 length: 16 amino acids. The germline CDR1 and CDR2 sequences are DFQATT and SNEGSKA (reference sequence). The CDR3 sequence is CSAPKGTSGIQHIQYF. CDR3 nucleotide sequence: TGCAGTGCCCCGAAAGGGACTAGCGGGATTCAACACATTCAGTACTTC.

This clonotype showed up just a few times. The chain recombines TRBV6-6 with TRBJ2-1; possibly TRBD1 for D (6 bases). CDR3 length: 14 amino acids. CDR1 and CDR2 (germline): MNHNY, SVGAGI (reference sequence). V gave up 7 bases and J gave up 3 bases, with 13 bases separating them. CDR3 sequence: CASNQDRFYNEQFF. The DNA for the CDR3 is TGTGCCAGCAACCAGGACAGATTCTACAATGAGCAGTTCTTC.